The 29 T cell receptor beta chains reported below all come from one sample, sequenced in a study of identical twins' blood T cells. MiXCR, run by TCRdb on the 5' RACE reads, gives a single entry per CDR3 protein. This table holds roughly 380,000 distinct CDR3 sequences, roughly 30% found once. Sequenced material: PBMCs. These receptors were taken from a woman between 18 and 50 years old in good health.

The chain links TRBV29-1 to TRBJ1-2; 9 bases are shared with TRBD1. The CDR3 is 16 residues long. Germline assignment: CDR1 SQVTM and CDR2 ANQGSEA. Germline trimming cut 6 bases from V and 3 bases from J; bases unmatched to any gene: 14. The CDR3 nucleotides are TGCAGCGTCGAACGGGGACAGGGATGGTCTGACTATGGCTACACCTTC. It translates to CSVERGQGWSDYGYTF.

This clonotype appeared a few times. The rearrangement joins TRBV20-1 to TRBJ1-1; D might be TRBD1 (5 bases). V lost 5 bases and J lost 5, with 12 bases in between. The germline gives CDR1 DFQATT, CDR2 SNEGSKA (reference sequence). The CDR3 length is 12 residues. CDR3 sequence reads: CSAQPGGTEAFF. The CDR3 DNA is TGCAGTGCTCAACCCGGGGGGACTGAAGCTTTCTTT.

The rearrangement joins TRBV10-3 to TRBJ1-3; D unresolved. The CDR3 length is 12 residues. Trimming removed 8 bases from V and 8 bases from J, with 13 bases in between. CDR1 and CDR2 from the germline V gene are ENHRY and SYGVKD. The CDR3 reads CAIGQRQDTIYF. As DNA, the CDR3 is TGTGCCATCGGTCAGAGGCAAGACACCATATATTTT.

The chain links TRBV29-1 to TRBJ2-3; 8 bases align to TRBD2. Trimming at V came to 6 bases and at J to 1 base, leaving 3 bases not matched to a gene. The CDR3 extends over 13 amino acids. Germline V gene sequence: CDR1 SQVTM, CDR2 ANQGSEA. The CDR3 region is CSVGRGGTDTQYF. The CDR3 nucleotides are TGCAGCGTGGGGCGGGGGGGCACAGATACGCAGTATTTT.

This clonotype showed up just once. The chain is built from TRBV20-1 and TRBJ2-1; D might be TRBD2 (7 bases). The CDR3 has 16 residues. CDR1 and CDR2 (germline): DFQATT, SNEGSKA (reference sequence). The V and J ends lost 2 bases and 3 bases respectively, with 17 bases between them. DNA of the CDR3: TGCAGTGCTAGACTAGTGGGGGGGGCTGGCTACAATGAGCAGTTCTTC. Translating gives CSARLVGGAGYNEQFF.

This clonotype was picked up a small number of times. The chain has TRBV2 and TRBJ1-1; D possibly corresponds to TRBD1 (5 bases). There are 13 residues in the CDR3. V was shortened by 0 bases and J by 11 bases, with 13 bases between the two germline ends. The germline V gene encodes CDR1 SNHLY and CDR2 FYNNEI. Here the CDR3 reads CASSEAQGLGAFF. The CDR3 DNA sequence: TGTGCCAGCAGTGAAGCTCAGGGCCTGGGGGCTTTCTTT. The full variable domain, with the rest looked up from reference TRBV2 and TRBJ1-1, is EPEVTQTPSHQVTQMGQEVILRCVPISNHLYFYWYRQILGQKVEFLVSFYNNEISEKSEIFDDQFSVERPDGSNFTLKIRSTKLEDSAMYFCASSEAQGLGAFFGQGTRLTVV.

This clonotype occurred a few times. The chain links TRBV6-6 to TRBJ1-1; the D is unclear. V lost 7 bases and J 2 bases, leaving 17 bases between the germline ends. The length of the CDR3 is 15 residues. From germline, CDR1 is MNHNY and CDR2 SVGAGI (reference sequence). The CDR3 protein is CASNLRGRRNTEAFF. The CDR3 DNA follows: TGTGCCAGCAACCTCCGAGGCAGGAGAAACACTGAAGCTTTCTTT.

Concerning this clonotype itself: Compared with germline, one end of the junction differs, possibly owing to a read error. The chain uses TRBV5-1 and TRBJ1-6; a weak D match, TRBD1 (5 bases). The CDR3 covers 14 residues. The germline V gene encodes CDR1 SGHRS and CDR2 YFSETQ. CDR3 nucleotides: TGCGTCAGCAGCTTGGGGCAGGATAATTCACCCCTCCACTTT. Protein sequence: CVSSLGQDNSPLHF.

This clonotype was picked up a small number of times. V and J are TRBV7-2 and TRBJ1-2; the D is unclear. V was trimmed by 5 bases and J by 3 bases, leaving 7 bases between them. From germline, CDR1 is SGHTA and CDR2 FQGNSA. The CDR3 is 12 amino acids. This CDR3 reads CASSPPHYGYTF. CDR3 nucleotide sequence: TGTGCCAGCAGCCCCCCACACTATGGCTACACCTTC.

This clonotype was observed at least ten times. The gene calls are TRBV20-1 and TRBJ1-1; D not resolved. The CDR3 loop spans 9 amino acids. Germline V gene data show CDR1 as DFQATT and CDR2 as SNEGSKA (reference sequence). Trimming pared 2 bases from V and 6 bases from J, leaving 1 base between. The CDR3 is CSARSEAFF. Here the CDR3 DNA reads TGCAGTGCTAGATCTGAAGCTTTCTTT.

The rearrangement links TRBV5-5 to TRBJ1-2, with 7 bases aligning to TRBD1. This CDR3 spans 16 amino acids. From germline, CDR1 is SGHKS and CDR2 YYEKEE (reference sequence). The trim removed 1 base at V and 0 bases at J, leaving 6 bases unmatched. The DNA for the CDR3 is TGTGCCAGCAGCTTGACGGGGGACAGCGCTAACTATGGCTACACCTTC. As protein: CASSLTGDSANYGYTF.

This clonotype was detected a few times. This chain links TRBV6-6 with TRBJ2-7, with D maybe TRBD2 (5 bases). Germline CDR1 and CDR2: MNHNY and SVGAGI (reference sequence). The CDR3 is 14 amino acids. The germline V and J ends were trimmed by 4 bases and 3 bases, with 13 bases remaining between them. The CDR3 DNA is TGTGCCAGCAGTTCGGCGGGCCCGAACTACGAGCAGTACTTC. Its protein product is CASSSAGPNYEQYF.

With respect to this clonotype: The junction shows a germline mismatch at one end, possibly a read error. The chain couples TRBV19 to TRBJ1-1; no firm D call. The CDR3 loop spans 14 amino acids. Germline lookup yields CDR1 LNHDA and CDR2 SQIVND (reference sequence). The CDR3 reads CASRIEPLNTEAFF. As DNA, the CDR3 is TGTGCCAGTAGAATAGAACCGCTGAACACTGAAGCTTTCTTT.

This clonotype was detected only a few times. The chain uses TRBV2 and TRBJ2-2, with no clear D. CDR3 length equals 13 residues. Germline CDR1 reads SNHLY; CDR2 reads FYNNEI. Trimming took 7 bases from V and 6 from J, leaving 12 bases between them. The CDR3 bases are TGTGCCAGCACTCAGGAGTTGTCCGGGGAGCTGTTTTTT. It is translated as CASTQELSGELFF.

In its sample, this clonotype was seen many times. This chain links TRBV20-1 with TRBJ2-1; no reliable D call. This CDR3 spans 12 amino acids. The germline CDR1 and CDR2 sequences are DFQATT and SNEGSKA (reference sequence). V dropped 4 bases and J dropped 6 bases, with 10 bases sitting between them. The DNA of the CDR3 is TGCAGTGCTAACGAGGATTCCAATGAGCAGTTCTTC. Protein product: CSANEDSNEQFF.

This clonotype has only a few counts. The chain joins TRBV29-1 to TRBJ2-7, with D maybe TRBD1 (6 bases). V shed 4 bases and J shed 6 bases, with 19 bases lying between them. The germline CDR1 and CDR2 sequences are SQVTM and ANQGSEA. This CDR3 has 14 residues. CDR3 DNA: TGCAGCGTTGTTTCCGGGACAACGTCTTCCGAGCAGTACTTC. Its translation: CSVVSGTTSSEQYF.

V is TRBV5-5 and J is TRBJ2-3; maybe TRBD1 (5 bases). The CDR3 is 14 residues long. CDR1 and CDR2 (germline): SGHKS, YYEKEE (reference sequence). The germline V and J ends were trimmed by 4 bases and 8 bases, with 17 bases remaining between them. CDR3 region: CASSQPTADSTQYF. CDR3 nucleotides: TGTGCCAGCAGCCAGCCGACAGCAGATAGTACGCAGTATTTT. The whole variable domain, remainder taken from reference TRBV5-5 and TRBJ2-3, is DAGVTQSPTHLIKTRGQQVTLRCSPISGHKSVSWYQQVLGQGPQFIFQYYEKEERGRGNFPDRFSARQFPNYSSELNVNALLLGDSALYLCASSQPTADSTQYFGPGTRLTVL.

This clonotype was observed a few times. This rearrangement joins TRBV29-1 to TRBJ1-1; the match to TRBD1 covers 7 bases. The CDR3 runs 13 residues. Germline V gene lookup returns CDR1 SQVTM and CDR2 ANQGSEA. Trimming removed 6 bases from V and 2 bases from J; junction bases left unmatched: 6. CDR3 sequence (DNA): TGCAGCGTGTCCGGGACAGTAAACACTGAAGCTTTCTTT. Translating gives CSVSGTVNTEAFF.

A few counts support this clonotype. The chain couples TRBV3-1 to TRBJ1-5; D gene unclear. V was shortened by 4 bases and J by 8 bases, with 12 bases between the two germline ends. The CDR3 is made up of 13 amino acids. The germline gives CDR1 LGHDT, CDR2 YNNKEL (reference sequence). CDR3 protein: CASSPLAEEPQHF. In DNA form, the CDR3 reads TGTGCCAGCAGCCCCTTAGCGGAGGAGCCCCAGCATTTT.

The CDR3: CSASSYRIGGETQYF. CDR3 nucleotide sequence: TGCAGTGCTAGTTCTTACAGGATCGGGGGAGAGACCCAGTACTTC. V and J are TRBV20-1 and TRBJ2-5; a weak D match, TRBD2 (6 bases). V was shortened by 3 bases and J by 4 bases, with 18 bases between the two germline ends. Germline CDR1 DFQATT, CDR2 SNEGSKA (reference sequence). This CDR3 region has 15 residues.

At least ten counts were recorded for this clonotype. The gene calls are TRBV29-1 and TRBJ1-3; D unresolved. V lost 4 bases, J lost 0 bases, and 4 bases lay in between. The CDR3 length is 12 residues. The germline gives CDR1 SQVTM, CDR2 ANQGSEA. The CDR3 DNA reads TGCAGCGTTGTCGTCTCTGGAAACACCATATATTTT. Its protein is CSVVVSGNTIYF.

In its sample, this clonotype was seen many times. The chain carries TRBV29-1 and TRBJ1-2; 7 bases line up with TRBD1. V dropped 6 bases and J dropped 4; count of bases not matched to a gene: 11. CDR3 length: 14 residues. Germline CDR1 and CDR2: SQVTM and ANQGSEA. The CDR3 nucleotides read TGCAGCGTCCTAAGACAGGGTTTAGGCTATGGCTACACCTTC. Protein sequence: CSVLRQGLGYGYTF.

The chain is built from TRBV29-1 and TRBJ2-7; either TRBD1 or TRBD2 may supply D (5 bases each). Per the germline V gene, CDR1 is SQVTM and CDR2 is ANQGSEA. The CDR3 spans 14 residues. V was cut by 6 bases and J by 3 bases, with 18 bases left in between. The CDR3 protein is CSVQGTASNYEQYF. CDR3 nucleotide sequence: TGCAGCGTACAAGGGACGGCCTCGAACTACGAGCAGTACTTC.

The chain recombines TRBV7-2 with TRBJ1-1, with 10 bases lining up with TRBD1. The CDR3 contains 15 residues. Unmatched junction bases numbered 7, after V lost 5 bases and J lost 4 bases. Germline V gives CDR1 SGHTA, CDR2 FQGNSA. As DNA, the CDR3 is TGTGCCAGCAGCCCTCTTAGGACAGGGGGCACTGAAGCTTTCTTT. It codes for CASSPLRTGGTEAFF.

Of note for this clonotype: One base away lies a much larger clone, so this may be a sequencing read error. The chain's CDR3 is CSARDPGGSYNEQLF. In nucleotides, the CDR3 is TGCAGTGCTAGAGATCCGGGTGGGTCCTACAATGAGCAGCTCTTC. V usage is TRBV20-1 and J usage is TRBJ2-1; D gene uncertain. The germline gives CDR1 DFQATT, CDR2 SNEGSKA (reference sequence). The CDR3 sequence is 15 residues long.

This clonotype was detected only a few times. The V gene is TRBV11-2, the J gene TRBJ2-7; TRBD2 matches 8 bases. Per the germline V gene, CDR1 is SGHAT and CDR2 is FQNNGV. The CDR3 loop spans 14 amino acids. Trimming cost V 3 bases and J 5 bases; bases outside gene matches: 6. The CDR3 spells CASSFGGASHEQYF. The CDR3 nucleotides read TGTGCCAGCAGCTTCGGGGGGGCCTCTCACGAGCAGTACTTC.

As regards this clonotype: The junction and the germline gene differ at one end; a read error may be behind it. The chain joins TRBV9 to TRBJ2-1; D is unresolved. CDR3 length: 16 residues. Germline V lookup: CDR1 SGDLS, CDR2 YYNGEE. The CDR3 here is CASSGSYRASYNDQFF. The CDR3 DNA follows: TGTGCCAGCAGCGGATCCTATAGGGCCTCCTACAATGATCAGTTCTTC.

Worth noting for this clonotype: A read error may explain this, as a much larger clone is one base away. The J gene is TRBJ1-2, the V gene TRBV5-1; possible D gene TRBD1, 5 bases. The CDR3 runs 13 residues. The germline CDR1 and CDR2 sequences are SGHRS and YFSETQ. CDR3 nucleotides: TGCGCCAGCAGCTTGGACAGGCGCTATGTCTACACCTTC. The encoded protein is CASSLDRRYVYTF.

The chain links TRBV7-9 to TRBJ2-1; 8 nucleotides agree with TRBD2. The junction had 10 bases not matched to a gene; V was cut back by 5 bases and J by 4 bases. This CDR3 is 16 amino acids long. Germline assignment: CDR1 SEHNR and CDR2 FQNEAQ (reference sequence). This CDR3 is CASSPLAANIYNEQFF. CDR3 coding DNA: TGTGCCAGCAGCCCACTAGCGGCAAACATATACAATGAGCAGTTCTTC.